The clone carrying this T cell receptor beta chain came up a few times. The antigen is not known. These data are taken from a study of T cell repertoires in cytomegalovirus infection. From the reads, TCRdb called clonotypes with MiXCR, one entry per CDR3 protein. The data show about 350,000 distinct CDR3 sequences, roughly a third seen once. This CDR3 is 16 amino acids long. Germline loops: CDR1 SEHNR, CDR2 FQNEAQ (reference sequence). Trimming took 5 bases from V and 0 from J; bases not matched to a gene: 7. The sequence came from a human donor in good health (CMV status not recorded). Some clones in this sample may be carry-over from other donors' samples. The material sequenced was cultured PBMCs, taken from culture after CMV antigen stimulation. The chain links TRBV7-9 to TRBJ2-3; 8 bases match TRBD2. CDR3 nucleotides: TGTGCCAGCAGCCCTGACCCTAGCGGGAGCACAGATACGCAGTATTTT. It translates to CASSPDPSGSTDTQYF.